This TCR beta chain emerged from a study of shared clonotypes between healthy human individuals. Overall study: Each donor's CD4 naive and CD4 memory cells filled three plates apiece, CD8 naive two, and CD8 memory one.

CD4+ cell separation produced CD45RA+ naive and CD45RA-negative memory subsets. Comments on this clone: The antigen is undetermined.

Broader study findings: Non-shared clonotypes had lower generation probabilities than clonotypes shared by all four sorted-subset donors. In this cohort, only blood was sampled, and tissue repertoires likely differ.

Trimming cost V 4 bases and J 5 bases, with 15 bases left between them. The CDR3 is made up of 14 amino acids. From germline, CDR1 is SGHNT and CDR2 YYREEE (reference sequence). TCRdb's table, derived via immunoSEQ multiplex PCR, lists solely in-frame clones and lacks some. The sample contains about 2.4 million clones, just over 90% of which appear only once. This chain links TRBV5-4 with TRBJ1-2; D unclear. This clonotype originated in a man younger than 30 in good health. Sequencing was done on a sample of naive CD4+ T cells sorted from blood. Subset: CD45RA+ positively selected. CDR3 sequence: CASSHFTDPYGYTF. CDR3 in DNA: TGTGCCAGCAGCCATTTTACAGACCCATATGGCTACACCTTC.